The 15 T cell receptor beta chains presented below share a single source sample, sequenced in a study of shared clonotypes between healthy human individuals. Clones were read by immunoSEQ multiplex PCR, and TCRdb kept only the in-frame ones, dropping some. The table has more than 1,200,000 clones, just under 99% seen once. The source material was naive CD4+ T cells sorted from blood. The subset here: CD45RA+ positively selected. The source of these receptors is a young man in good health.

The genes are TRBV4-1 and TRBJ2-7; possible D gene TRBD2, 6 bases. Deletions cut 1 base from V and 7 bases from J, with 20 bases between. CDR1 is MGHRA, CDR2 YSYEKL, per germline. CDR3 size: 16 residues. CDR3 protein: CASSQAWPPTSGEQYF. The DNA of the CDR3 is TGCGCCAGCAGCCAAGCATGGCCACCTACAAGCGGGGAGCAGTACTTC.

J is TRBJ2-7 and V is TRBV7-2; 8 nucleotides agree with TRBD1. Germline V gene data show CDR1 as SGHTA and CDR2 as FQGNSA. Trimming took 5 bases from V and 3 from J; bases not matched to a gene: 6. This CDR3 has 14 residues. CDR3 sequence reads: CASSRDRGLYEQYF. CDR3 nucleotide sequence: TGTGCCAGCAGCCGCGACAGGGGTCTCTACGAGCAGTACTTC.

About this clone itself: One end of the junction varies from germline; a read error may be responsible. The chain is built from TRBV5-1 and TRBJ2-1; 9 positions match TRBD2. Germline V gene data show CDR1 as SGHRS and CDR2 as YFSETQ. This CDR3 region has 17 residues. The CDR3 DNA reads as TGTGCCAGCAGCTTGGGCCAGACTAGCGGATCATACAATGAGCAGTTCTTC. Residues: CASSLGQTSGSYNEQFF.

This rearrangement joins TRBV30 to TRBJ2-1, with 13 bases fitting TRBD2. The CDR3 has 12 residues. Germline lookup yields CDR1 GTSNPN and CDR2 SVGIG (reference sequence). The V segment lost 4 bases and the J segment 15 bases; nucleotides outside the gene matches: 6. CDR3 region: CAWKTSGRFLFF. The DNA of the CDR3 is TGTGCCTGGAAGACTAGCGGGAGGTTCTTGTTCTTC. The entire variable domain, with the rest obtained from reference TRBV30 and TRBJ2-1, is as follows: SQTIHQWPATLVQPVGSPLSLECTVEGTSNPNLYWYRQAAGRGLQLLFYSVGIGQISSEVPQNLSASRPQDRQFILSSKKLLLSDSGFYLCAWKTSGRFLFFGPGTRLTVL.

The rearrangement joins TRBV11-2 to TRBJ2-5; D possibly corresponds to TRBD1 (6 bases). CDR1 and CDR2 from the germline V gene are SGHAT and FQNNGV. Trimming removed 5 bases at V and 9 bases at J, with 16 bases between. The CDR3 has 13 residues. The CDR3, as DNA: TGTGCCAGCAGCCCCTTTGCCCCAGGGGCCCAGTACTTC. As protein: CASSPFAPGAQYF.

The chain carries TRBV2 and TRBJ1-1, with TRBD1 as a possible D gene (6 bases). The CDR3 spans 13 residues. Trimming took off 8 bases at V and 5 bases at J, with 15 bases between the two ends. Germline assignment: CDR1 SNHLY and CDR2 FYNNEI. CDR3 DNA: TGTGCCAGCCGTCTAAGCAGGGGAACTGAAGCTTTCTTT. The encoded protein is CASRLSRGTEAFF.

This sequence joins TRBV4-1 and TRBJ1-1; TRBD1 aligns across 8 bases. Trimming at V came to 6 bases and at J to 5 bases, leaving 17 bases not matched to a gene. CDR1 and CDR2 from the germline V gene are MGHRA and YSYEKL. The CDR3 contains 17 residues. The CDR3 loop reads CASSHLHGGQGWTEAFF. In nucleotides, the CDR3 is TGCGCCAGCAGTCACCTCCACGGAGGACAGGGATGGACTGAAGCTTTCTTT.

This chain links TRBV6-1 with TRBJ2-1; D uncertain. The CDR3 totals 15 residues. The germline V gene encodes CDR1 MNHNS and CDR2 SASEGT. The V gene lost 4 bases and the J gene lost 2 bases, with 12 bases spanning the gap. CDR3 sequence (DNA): TGTGCCAGCAGTGGTAGGGAACATACCTACAATGAGCAGTTCTTC. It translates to CASSGREHTYNEQFF.

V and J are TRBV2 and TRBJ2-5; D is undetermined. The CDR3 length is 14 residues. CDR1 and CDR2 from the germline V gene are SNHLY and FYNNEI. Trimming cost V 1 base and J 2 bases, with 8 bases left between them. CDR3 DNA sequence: TGTGCCAGCAGTGAAGGGACCGGTCAAGAGACCCAGTACTTC. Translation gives CASSEGTGQETQYF. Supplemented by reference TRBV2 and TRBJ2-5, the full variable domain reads EPEVTQTPSHQVTQMGQEVILRCVPISNHLYFYWYRQILGQKVEFLVSFYNNEISEKSEIFDDQFSVERPDGSNFTLKIRSTKLEDSAMYFCASSEGTGQETQYFGPGTRLLVL.

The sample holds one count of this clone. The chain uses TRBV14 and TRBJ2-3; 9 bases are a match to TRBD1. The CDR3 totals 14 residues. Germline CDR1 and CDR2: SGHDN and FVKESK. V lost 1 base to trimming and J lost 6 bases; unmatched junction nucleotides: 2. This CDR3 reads CASSQGQGVDTQYF. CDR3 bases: TGTGCCAGCAGCCAAGGACAGGGGGTTGATACGCAGTATTTT. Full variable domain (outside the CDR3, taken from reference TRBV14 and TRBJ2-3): EAGVTQFPSHSVIEKGQTVTLRCDPISGHDNLYWYRRVMGKEIKFLLHFVKESKQDESGMPNNRFLAERTGGTYSTLKVQPAELEDSGVYFCASSQGQGVDTQYFGPGTRLTVL.

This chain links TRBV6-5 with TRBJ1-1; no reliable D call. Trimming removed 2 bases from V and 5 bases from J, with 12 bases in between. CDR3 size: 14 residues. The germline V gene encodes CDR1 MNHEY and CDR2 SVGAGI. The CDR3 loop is CASSYDSLGTEAFF. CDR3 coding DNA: TGTGCCAGCAGTTACGACTCCCTCGGGACTGAAGCTTTCTTT.

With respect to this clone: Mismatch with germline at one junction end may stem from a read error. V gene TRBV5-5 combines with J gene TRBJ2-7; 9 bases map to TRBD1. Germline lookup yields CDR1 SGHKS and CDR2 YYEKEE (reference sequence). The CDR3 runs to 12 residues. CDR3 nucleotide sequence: TGTGCCAGCAGCTTGGCCTTAGACAGGGGGGTATTC. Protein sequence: CASSLALDRGVF.

In DNA form, the CDR3 reads TGCGCCAGCACCAATCCGAGGACAGGGCTTACCGCCGGGGAGCTGTTTTTT. This codes for CASTNPRTGLTAGELFF. V gene TRBV5-1 combines with J gene TRBJ2-2; 8 positions match TRBD1. The J segment lost 6 bases and the V segment lost 6 bases, leaving 16 bases of the junction unmatched. Per the germline V gene, CDR1 is SGHRS and CDR2 is YFSETQ. The CDR3 contains 17 residues.

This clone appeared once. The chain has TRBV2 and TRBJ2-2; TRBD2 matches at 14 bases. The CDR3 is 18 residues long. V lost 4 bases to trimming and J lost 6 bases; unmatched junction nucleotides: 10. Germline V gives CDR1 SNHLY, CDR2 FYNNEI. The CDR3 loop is CASSGSRLAGGRPGELFF. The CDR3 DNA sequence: TGTGCCAGCAGTGGTTCGAGACTAGCGGGAGGGCGGCCCGGGGAGCTGTTTTTT.

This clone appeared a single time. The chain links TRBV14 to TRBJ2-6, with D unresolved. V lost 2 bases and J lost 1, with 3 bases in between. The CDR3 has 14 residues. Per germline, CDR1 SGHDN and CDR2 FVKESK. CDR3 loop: CASSQNSGANVLTF. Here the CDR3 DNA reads TGTGCCAGCAGCCAAAATTCTGGGGCCAACGTCCTGACTTTC.